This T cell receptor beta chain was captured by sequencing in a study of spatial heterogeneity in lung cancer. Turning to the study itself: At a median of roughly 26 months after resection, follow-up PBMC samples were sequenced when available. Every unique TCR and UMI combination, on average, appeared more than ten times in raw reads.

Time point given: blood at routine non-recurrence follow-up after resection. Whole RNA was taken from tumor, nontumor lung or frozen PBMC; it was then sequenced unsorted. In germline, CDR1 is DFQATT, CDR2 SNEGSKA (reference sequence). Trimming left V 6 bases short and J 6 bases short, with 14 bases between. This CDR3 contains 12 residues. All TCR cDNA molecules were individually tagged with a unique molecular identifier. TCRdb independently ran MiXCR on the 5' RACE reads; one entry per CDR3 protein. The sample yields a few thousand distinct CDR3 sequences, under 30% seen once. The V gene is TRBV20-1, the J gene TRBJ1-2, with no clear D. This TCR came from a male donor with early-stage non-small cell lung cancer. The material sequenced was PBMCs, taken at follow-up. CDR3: CSARREVDGYTF. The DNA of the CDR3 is TGCAGTGCCCGGAGGGAGGTCGATGGCTACACCTTC.